Below, 15 T cell receptor beta chains from the same sample are listed, as sequenced in a study of T cell responses to AZD1222 COVID-19 vaccine. The repertoire was sequenced with immunoSEQ multiplex PCR; TCRdb's copy has only in-frame clones and lacks some. This table holds about 170,000 clones, around 90% found once. Sequencing used peripheral blood, obtained on day 0 of AZD1222 vaccination. The source is an adult in good health.

The rearrangement joins TRBV29-1 to TRBJ1-1, with TRBD1 as a possible D gene (5 bases). In germline, CDR1 is SQVTM, CDR2 ANQGSEA. V gave up 0 bases and J gave up 3 bases, with 8 bases separating them. There are 13 residues in the CDR3. CDR3 sequence (DNA): TGCAGCGTTGAAGATCGACAGCACACTGAAGCTTTCTTT. Protein: CSVEDRQHTEAFF.

The chain uses TRBV15 and TRBJ2-7; TRBD2 agrees at 8 bases. The CDR3 runs to 16 residues. The J segment lost 3 bases and the V segment lost 3 bases, leaving 10 bases of the junction unmatched. Germline V gives CDR1 LNHNV, CDR2 YYDKDF (reference sequence). CDR3 protein: CATSRASGPPDYEQYF. The CDR3 nucleotides read TGTGCCACCAGCAGGGCTAGCGGGCCCCCGGACTACGAGCAGTACTTC.

The gene calls are TRBV5-1 and TRBJ2-2; 13 positions match TRBD2. Germline V lookup: CDR1 SGHRS, CDR2 YFSETQ. Unmatched junction bases numbered 5, after V lost 4 bases and J lost 5 bases. The CDR3 is made up of 16 amino acids. The CDR3 DNA sequence: TGCGCCAGCAGCGGGGGACTAGCGGGAAATACCGGGGAGCTGTTTTTT. Amino acid sequence: CASSGGLAGNTGELFF.

The chain combines TRBV23-1 with TRBJ1-3, with 9 bases lining up with TRBD1. TRBV23-1 is noted as an ORF with a role that remains uncertain. Trimming at V came to 3 bases and at J to 2 bases, leaving 8 bases not matched to a gene. The CDR3 contains 17 residues. The CDR3 region has the DNA TGCGCCAGCAGTCATTTACCGGGACAGGGACCTGGAAACACCATATATTTT. As protein: CASSHLPGQGPGNTIYF.

CDR3: CASSEALGGMTGMSEQFF. The DNA for the CDR3 is TGTGCCAGCAGTGAAGCGCTAGGAGGGATGACAGGGATGAGTGAGCAGTTCTTC. This chain links TRBV2 with TRBJ2-1; a possible D gene is TRBD1 (7 bases). The CDR3 extends over 18 amino acids. CDR1 and CDR2 (germline): SNHLY, FYNNEI. Trimming pared 0 bases from V and 9 bases from J, leaving 24 bases between.

The chain is built from TRBV7-6 and TRBJ2-1; D not resolved. Trimming shortened V by 0 bases and J by 9 bases, and 12 bases separated the two germline ends. This CDR3 region has 14 residues. CDR1 SGHVS and CDR2 FNYEAQ come from the germline V gene. For the CDR3, the DNA is TGTGCCAGCAGCTTAGCCAATAGCCTTATTGAGCAGTTCTTC. This sequence encodes CASSLANSLIEQFF.

V usage is TRBV6-1 and J usage is TRBJ2-1, with 8 bases lining up with TRBD1. The length of the CDR3 is 17 residues. Losses at the gene ends were 4 bases for V and 5 bases for J; bases not matched to a gene: 13. Looked up from germline, CDR1 is MNHNS and CDR2 is SASEGT. The CDR3: CASSAESAGGAHNEQFF. Written as DNA, the CDR3 is TGTGCCAGCAGTGCCGAGAGTGCAGGGGGCGCCCACAATGAGCAGTTCTTC.

The count of this clone is one. This sample includes further DNA sequences coding for the same CDR3. The chain recombines TRBV14 with TRBJ2-1; no firm D call. The V and J ends lost 1 base and 3 bases respectively, with 4 bases between them. Germline-derived CDR1 and CDR2 are SGHDN and FVKESK. The CDR3 runs to 13 residues. The CDR3 region is CASSQGSYNEQFF. The CDR3 DNA sequence: TGTGCCAGCAGCCAAGGGAGCTACAATGAGCAGTTCTTC.

This chain connects TRBV11-2 to TRBJ2-1; no definite D call. The V gene's germline CDR1 is SGHAT and CDR2 FQNNGV. V was cut by 0 bases and J by 6 bases, with 9 bases left in between. The CDR3 has 14 residues. The CDR3 region has the DNA TGTGCCAGCAGCTTAGATCCCATCTTCAATGAGCAGTTCTTC. Translated, it gives CASSLDPIFNEQFF.

The chain recombines TRBV19 with TRBJ1-1; D may be TRBD1 (5 bases). CDR1 is LNHDA, CDR2 SQIVND, per germline (reference sequence). The V end was cut by 6 bases, the J end by 5 bases, with 16 bases between. CDR3 length equals 14 residues. CDR3 residues: CASSRQGAGTEAFF. CDR3 DNA sequence: TGTGCCAGTAGCAGGCAGGGAGCGGGAACTGAAGCTTTCTTT.

The chain carries TRBV5-6 and TRBJ1-1; tentatively, D is TRBD1 (5 bases). CDR1 and CDR2 from the germline V gene are SGHDT and YYEEEE. Trimming removed 1 base at V and 3 bases at J, with 16 bases between. The CDR3 has 16 amino acids. Here the CDR3 reads CASSLFRGIEHTEAFF. CDR3 nucleotides: TGTGCCAGCAGCTTGTTTCGGGGGATTGAGCACACTGAAGCTTTCTTT.

The chain has TRBV5-1 and TRBJ2-1; 15 bases match TRBD2. Looked up from germline, CDR1 is SGHRS and CDR2 is YFSETQ. The junction had 8 bases not matched to a gene; V was cut back by 4 bases and J by 9 bases. This CDR3 has 16 residues. As DNA, the CDR3 is TGCGCCAGCAGCCCTGGACTAGCGGGAGGGGACGGTGAGCAGTTCTTC. Its protein is CASSPGLAGGDGEQFF.

This clone was detected once. The V call is TRBV19, the J call TRBJ1-1; 9 bases are shared with TRBD1. Germline V gene lookup returns CDR1 LNHDA and CDR2 SQIVND (reference sequence). The CDR3 contains 13 residues. V lost 6 bases, J lost 4 bases, and 3 bases stayed unmatched. The CDR3 is CASRDRGSTEAFF. The CDR3, as DNA: TGTGCCAGTAGGGACAGGGGTAGCACTGAAGCTTTCTTT.

The rearrangement links TRBV2 to TRBJ2-5; D call uncertain. V lost 2 bases to trimming and J lost 5 bases, with 15 bases between them. From germline, CDR1 is SNHLY and CDR2 FYNNEI. The CDR3 is 15 residues long. CDR3 DNA sequence: TGTGCCAGCAGTGAAAGCCCCCCACCTTGGGAGACCCAGTACTTC. Translated: CASSESPPPWETQYF.

V is TRBV27 and J is TRBJ1-1; 9 positions agree with TRBD1. This CDR3 is built from 17 residues. The germline V gene has CDR1 MNHEY and CDR2 SMNVEV (reference sequence). V trimming: 5 bases; J trimming: 1 base; junction bases outside the gene matches: 11. The CDR3 DNA reads TGTGCCAGCAGTCGAACCGGGACAGGGCCTACGAACACTGAAGCTTTCTTT. Amino acid sequence: CASSRTGTGPTNTEAFF.